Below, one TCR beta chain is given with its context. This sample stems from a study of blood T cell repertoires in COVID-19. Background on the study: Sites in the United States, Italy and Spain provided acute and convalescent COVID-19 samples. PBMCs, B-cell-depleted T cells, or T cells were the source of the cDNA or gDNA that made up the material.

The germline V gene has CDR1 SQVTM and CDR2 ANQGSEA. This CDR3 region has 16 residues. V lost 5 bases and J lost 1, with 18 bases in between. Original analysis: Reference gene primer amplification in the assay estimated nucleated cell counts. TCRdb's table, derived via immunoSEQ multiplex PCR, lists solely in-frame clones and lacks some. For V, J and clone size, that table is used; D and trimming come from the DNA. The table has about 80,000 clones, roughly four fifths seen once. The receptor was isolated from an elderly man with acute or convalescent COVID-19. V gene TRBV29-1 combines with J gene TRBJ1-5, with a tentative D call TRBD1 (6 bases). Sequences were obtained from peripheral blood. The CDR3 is CSVLVQGSPSNQPQHF. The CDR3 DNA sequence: TGCAGCGTTTTAGTCCAGGGGAGTCCGAGCAATCAGCCCCAGCATTTT.